The following is a T cell receptor beta chain sequence with its context. Trimming cost V 6 bases and J 5 bases, with 19 bases left between them. The V gene's germline CDR1 is KGHSH and CDR2 LQKENI. The CDR3 sequence is 15 residues long. This sample stems from a study of blood T cell repertoires in COVID-19. Sequencing used immunoSEQ multiplex PCR; TCRdb keeps in-frame clones, though not all of them. Of some 390,000 clones listed, around 87% are singletons. What was sequenced was peripheral blood. This clonotype originated in a woman aged 55 to 70 with COVID-19, enrolled during active disease. The gene calls are TRBV18 and TRBJ1-1; no reliable D call. CDR3 sequence reads: CASSPVGHRGTEAFF. In nucleotides, the CDR3 is TGTGCCAGCTCGCCCGTAGGGCACCGGGGTACTGAAGCTTTCTTT.